A single sample gave rise to the 9 T cell receptor beta chains below, sequenced in a study of cytomegalovirus exposure and HLA in healthy donors. PCR amplification relied on 60 Vbeta primers (plus 13 Jbeta primers). The data were produced by immunoSEQ multiplex PCR, yet TCRdb's version contains in-frame clones alone and is incomplete. The sample shows under 150,000 clones, 60% to 85% of them seen only once. Sequencing was done on a sample of PBMCs. These receptors originate from a female donor in good health and CMV-seropositive.

The chain employs TRBV19 and TRBJ2-7, with a weak D call TRBD1 (8 bases). The V end was cut by 6 bases, the J end by 3 bases, with 18 bases between. Germline V gene sequence: CDR1 LNHDA, CDR2 SQIVND (reference sequence). This CDR3 spans 15 amino acids. The CDR3 loop is CASSSGGTGFYEQYF. DNA of the CDR3: TGTGCCAGTAGCTCCGGGGGGACAGGTTTCTACGAGCAGTACTTC.

The chain uses TRBV5-6 and TRBJ1-1; TRBD1 matches at 7 bases. This CDR3 comprises 14 residues. With V trimmed by 4 bases and J by 0 bases, 3 bases remained unmatched. Germline CDR1 is SGHDT and CDR2 is YYEEEE. The CDR3 region is CASSGTVMNTEAFF. CDR3 nucleotide sequence: TGTGCCAGCAGCGGGACAGTCATGAACACTGAAGCTTTCTTT.

In regard to this clone: At one of its ends the junction is not consistent with the germline gene, which may arise from a read error. V is TRBV5-6 and J is TRBJ2-5; no clear D gene. This CDR3 spans 11 amino acids. Germline V gene lookup returns CDR1 SGHDT and CDR2 YYEEEE. CDR3: CASSYQETQYF. CDR3 DNA sequence: TGTGCCAGCAGCTACCAGGAGACCCAGTACTTC.

The chain employs TRBV30 and TRBJ1-4, with D perhaps matching TRBD1 (6 bases). This CDR3 region has 16 residues. Between the trimmed V and J ends, which lost 1 base and 7 bases, there was a span of 19 bases. Germline CDR1 GTSNPN, CDR2 SVGIG (reference sequence). For the CDR3, the DNA is TGTGCCTGGAGTGAGGGCACAGGGACCGGGGCTGAAAAACTGTTTTTT. Translation gives CAWSEGTGTGAEKLFF.

This clone was seen a handful of times. The chain joins TRBV6-1 to TRBJ1-3; D possibly corresponds to TRBD1 (6 bases). The CDR3 extends over 15 amino acids. Trimming removed 10 bases at V and 0 bases at J, with 16 bases between. Germline CDR1 is MNHNS and CDR2 is SASEGT. CDR3 nucleotides: TGTGCCACCAAGGACAGCATAAACTCTGGAAACACCATATATTTT. Protein sequence: CATKDSINSGNTIYF.

This clone appeared a single time. This chain connects TRBV29-1 to TRBJ2-5; D ambiguous. This CDR3 spans 14 amino acids. Germline CDR1 is SQVTM and CDR2 is ANQGSEA. V was cut by 1 base and J by 1 base, with 10 bases left in between. CDR3 sequence reads: CSVEALARQETQYF. The CDR3, as DNA: TGCAGCGTTGAAGCTTTGGCACGCCAAGAGACCCAGTACTTC.

This chain connects TRBV9 to TRBJ2-1; D is uncertain. Germline V CDR1 and CDR2: SGDLS, YYNGEE. This CDR3 spans 13 amino acids. The ends were cut back, 0 bases at V and 8 bases at J, with 9 bases in the middle. The DNA for the CDR3 is TGTGCCAGCAGCGTAGAACACGGAGATGAGCAGTTCTTC. It codes for CASSVEHGDEQFF.

V is TRBV5-5 and J is TRBJ2-2; D gene unclear. CDR3 length equals 12 residues. With 1 base removed from V and 7 bases from J, the gap between germline ends came to 5 bases. Germline V lookup: CDR1 SGHKS, CDR2 YYEKEE (reference sequence). The CDR3 spells CASSLYGGELFF. CDR3 bases: TGTGCCAGCAGCTTGTACGGCGGGGAGCTGTTTTTT. Filled out from reference TRBV5-5 and TRBJ2-2, the complete variable domain reads DAGVTQSPTHLIKTRGQQVTLRCSPISGHKSVSWYQQVLGQGPQFIFQYYEKEERGRGNFPDRFSARQFPNYSSELNVNALLLGDSALYLCASSLYGGELFFGEGSRLTVL.

The V gene is TRBV5-1, the J gene TRBJ1-2, with TRBD1 as a possible D gene (6 bases). Germline CDR1 reads SGHRS; CDR2 reads YFSETQ. The CDR3 spans 15 residues. The germline V and J ends were trimmed by 0 bases and 4 bases, with 13 bases remaining between them. The DNA of the CDR3 is TGCGCCAGCAGCTTGGCCTCGACAGGAATCTATGGCTACACCTTC. Protein: CASSLASTGIYGYTF.